This entry describes one T cell receptor beta chain. This CDR3 has 14 residues. Trimming removed 5 bases from V and 0 bases from J, with 10 bases in between. From germline, CDR1 is MNHNY and CDR2 SVGAGI (reference sequence). Clones were read by immunoSEQ multiplex PCR, and TCRdb kept only the in-frame ones, dropping some. The sample yields around 92,000 clones, over 85% seen once. This sample is part of a study of T cell changes during pregnancy in multiple sclerosis. This receptor was identified in a female donor with multiple sclerosis, enrolled in a pregnancy study. The chain couples TRBV6-6 to TRBJ1-1; D is perhaps TRBD1 (5 bases). Sequencing used peripheral blood, obtained after pregnancy. DNA for the CDR3: TGTGCCAGCAGTCCCGGACACTTGAACACTGAAGCTTTCTTT. Translation gives CASSPGHLNTEAFF.